The 8 T cell receptor beta chains listed next were all sequenced from one sample in a study of blood T cell repertoires in COVID-19. This table comes from immunoSEQ multiplex PCR, and its TCRdb copy is limited to in-frame clones, with some not included. The table has 300,000 or so clones, about 85% seen once; the top ten hold 4.5% to 7%. Sequencing was performed on PBMCs or T cells enriched from blood (not recorded which). The receptor set was obtained from a woman aged 30 to 39 who had recovered from COVID-19.

Worth noting for this clone: At one of its ends the junction is not consistent with the germline gene, which may arise from a read error. The chain is built from TRBV7-9 and TRBJ1-6; D gene uncertain. The CDR3 has 12 residues. Looked up from germline, CDR1 is SEHNR and CDR2 is FQNEAQ (reference sequence). The CDR3 DNA sequence: TGTGCCAGCAGCCTCTATACTTCACCCCTCCACTTT. It codes for CASSLYTSPLHF.

The chain recombines TRBV7-8 with TRBJ1-2, with D possibly matching TRBD1 (6 bases). Germline-derived CDR1 and CDR2 are SGHVS and FQNEAQ. The CDR3 length is 14 residues. V was clipped by 0 bases and J by 6 bases, with 11 bases between them. The DNA for the CDR3 is TGTGCCAGCAGCTTAGCCAGGGGCGGTCATGGCTACACCTTC. Its protein is CASSLARGGHGYTF.

The CDR3: CASSYTGETQYF. The CDR3 region has the DNA TGTGCCAGCAGCTATACAGGGGAGACCCAGTACTTC. The gene calls are TRBV5-6 and TRBJ2-5, with D possibly TRBD1 on 6 matching bases. Germline CDR1 reads SGHDT; CDR2 reads YYEEEE. V was shortened by 3 bases and J by 5 bases, with 8 bases between the two germline ends. This CDR3 is built from 12 residues. Filled out from reference TRBV5-6 and TRBJ2-5, the complete variable domain reads DAGVTQSPTHLIKTRGQQVTLRCSPKSGHDTVSWYQQALGQGPQFIFQYYEEEERQRGNFPDRFSGHQFPNYSSELNVNALLLGDSALYLCASSYTGETQYFGPGTRLLVL.

J is TRBJ2-1 and V is TRBV7-6; 7 positions agree with TRBD1. The CDR3 is 15 amino acids. Germline-derived CDR1 and CDR2 are SGHVS and FNYEAQ. J gave up 7 bases and V 5 bases, and 11 bases lay outside the gene matches. The DNA for the CDR3 is TGTGCCAGCAGCCTTCTTGAAGGGGGCCTGAATGAGCAGTTCTTC. Protein: CASSLLEGGLNEQFF.

This clone has just a few counts. CDR3 protein: CASSSGQGGNTEAFF. The CDR3 coding sequence is TGTGCCAGCAGCTCGGGGCAGGGGGGGAACACTGAAGCTTTCTTT. The V and J genes are TRBV6-5 and TRBJ1-1, with 7 bases identical to TRBD1. This CDR3 region has 15 residues. Per germline, CDR1 MNHEY and CDR2 SVGAGI. Trimming removed 6 bases from V and 1 base from J; junction bases left unmatched: 8.

The V call is TRBV2, the J call TRBJ1-6, with D maybe TRBD1 (5 bases). Looked up from germline, CDR1 is SNHLY and CDR2 is FYNNEI. This CDR3 has 15 residues. The V end lost 6 bases, the J end lost 9 bases, and 18 bases lay between the germline ends. CDR3: CASSIQPAGGSPLHF. The CDR3 DNA reads as TGTGCCAGCAGCATCCAGCCCGCCGGGGGTTCACCCCTCCACTTT.

The DNA of the CDR3 is TGTGCCAGCAGTCCCTCGAGGGCGACCCTATATAGCAATCAGCCCCAGCATTTT. It translates to CASSPSRATLYSNQPQHF. V is TRBV27 and J is TRBJ1-5; D remains ambiguous. Trimming removed 5 bases from V and 0 bases from J, with 20 bases in between. The CDR3 spans 18 residues. The germline V gene encodes CDR1 MNHEY and CDR2 SMNVEV (reference sequence).

The chain combines TRBV5-5 with TRBJ1-2, with D perhaps TRBD1 (6 bases). The CDR3 covers 12 residues. CDR1 is SGHKS and CDR2 is YYEKEE in the germline V gene (reference sequence). Trimming shortened V by 0 bases and J by 6 bases, and 6 bases separated the two germline ends. The CDR3 here is CASSLGQDGYTF. In DNA, the CDR3 is TGTGCCAGCAGCTTGGGACAGGATGGCTACACCTTC.